The source of this T cell receptor beta chain is a study of regulatory and conventional T cells in RAG deficiency. TCRdb keeps only in-frame clones here, not all; method: immunoSEQ multiplex PCR. The sample has some 30,000 clones, around 90% seen once; the top ten hold about 5.4%. The germline gives CDR1 LNHDA, CDR2 SQIVND (reference sequence). CDR3 length: 15 residues. Between the trimmed V and J ends, which lost 4 bases and 3 bases, there was a span of 13 bases. The same data also contributed to another study, on regulatory T cells. That work states: Primers: 52 TRBV forward and 13 TRBJ reverse.

The chain uses TRBV19 and TRBJ1-5; no reliable D call. Sequenced input: CD8+ T cells sorted from blood. This sequence originates from a human donor in good health. DNA of the CDR3: TGTGCCAGTAGTAATTCGTGGCAGGCCAATCAGCCCCAGCATTTT. Its translation is CASSNSWQANQPQHF.